Listed here are 17 T cell receptor beta chains from one sample, sequenced in a study of blood T cell repertoires in COVID-19. Here immunoSEQ multiplex PCR was the method, and the copy in TCRdb shows in-frame clones only, minus some. The sample has around 50,000 clones; around 86% are singletons. Sequenced sample: peripheral blood. The receptors stem from a man in his fifties with active COVID-19.

This rearrangement joins TRBV9 to TRBJ2-7; TRBD1 aligns across 7 bases. Trimming cost V 1 base and J 2 bases; bases outside gene matches: 6. Germline lookup yields CDR1 SGDLS and CDR2 YYNGEE. This CDR3 comprises 15 residues. In nucleotides, the CDR3 is TGTGCCAGCAGCGTATCCGGGACAGCAACCTACGAGCAGTACTTC. Translation gives CASSVSGTATYEQYF.

The chain couples TRBV12-3 or TRBV12-4 to TRBJ2-3; D ambiguous. The CDR3 has 12 amino acids. V dropped 9 bases and J dropped 0 bases, with 7 bases sitting between them. The DNA of the CDR3 is TGTGCCAGTGGGCTTAGCACAGATACGCAGTATTTT. This sequence encodes CASGLSTDTQYF.

V and J are TRBV7-9 and TRBJ1-1; D may be TRBD1 (6 bases). V was pared by 0 bases and J by 2 bases, with 16 bases between. CDR1 and CDR2 from the germline V gene are SEHNR and FQNEAQ (reference sequence). This CDR3 is 17 amino acids long. CDR3 nucleotides: TGTGCCAGCAGCTTAGCGCAGACAGGCGTGGGCAACACTGAAGCTTTCTTT. It specifies CASSLAQTGVGNTEAFF.

The rearrangement uses TRBV7-2 and TRBJ2-5; 12 positions agree with TRBD2. The CDR3 is 18 amino acids. The V and J ends lost 5 bases and 0 bases, in that order; junction bases with no gene match: 10. CDR1 and CDR2 from the germline V gene are SGHTA and FQGNSA. The CDR3 protein is CASSVNYGLAGNQETQYF. CDR3 in DNA: TGTGCCAGCAGCGTAAATTACGGACTAGCGGGGAACCAAGAGACCCAGTACTTC.

The V call is TRBV6-5, the J call TRBJ1-1; TRBD1 might be the D (5 bases). The CDR3 is 15 amino acids. The germline V gene has CDR1 MNHEY and CDR2 SVGAGI. V lost 6 bases and J 4 bases, leaving 18 bases between the germline ends. As DNA, the CDR3 is TGTGCCAGCAGCCGGGGGACGGGGCCACTCACTGAAGCTTTCTTT. This encodes CASSRGTGPLTEAFF.

The chain joins TRBV12-3 or TRBV12-4 to TRBJ1-1, with D perhaps matching TRBD1 (6 bases). The CDR3 runs 13 residues. With 2 bases removed from V and 4 bases from J, the gap between germline ends came to 8 bases. In DNA, the CDR3 is TGTGCCAGCAGTTTATCCAGGGGCACTGAAGCTTTCTTT. This translates into CASSLSRGTEAFF.

The chain employs TRBV12-3 or TRBV12-4 and TRBJ1-4; D unclear. CDR3 length: 13 residues. Trimming removed 8 bases at V and 8 bases at J, with 15 bases between. The CDR3 loop is CASGSWPREKLFF. Here the CDR3 DNA reads TGTGCCAGCGGGAGCTGGCCAAGGGAAAAACTGTTTTTT.

This clone was recorded only once. V usage is TRBV27 and J usage is TRBJ1-5; D unclear. The germline V gene encodes CDR1 MNHEY and CDR2 SMNVEV (reference sequence). This CDR3 is 12 amino acids long. Trimming shortened V by 5 bases and J by 9 bases, and 11 bases separated the two germline ends. The CDR3 DNA reads TGTGCCAGCAGTCAAGCAAATGGGCCCCAGCATTTT. Translating it yields CASSQANGPQHF.

The V call is TRBV24-1, the J call TRBJ1-4; the D is unclear. Trimming removed 3 bases at V and 7 bases at J, with 14 bases between. Per the germline V gene, CDR1 is KGHDR and CDR2 is SFDVKD. CDR3 length equals 15 residues. CDR3 region: CATSDPTGEGEKLFF. The CDR3, as DNA: TGTGCCACCAGTGATCCGACGGGAGAGGGTGAAAAACTGTTTTTT.

The rearrangement uses TRBV5-6 and TRBJ1-6; D is possibly TRBD1 (6 bases). The CDR3 loop spans 15 amino acids. Germline V gives CDR1 SGHDT, CDR2 YYEEEE. The ends were cut back, 2 bases at V and 3 bases at J, with 9 bases in the middle. The DNA for the CDR3 is TGTGCCAGCAGCTTTAAGACAGGCTATAATTCACCCCTCCACTTT. Translation: CASSFKTGYNSPLHF.

This chain connects TRBV3-1 (or the pseudogene TRBV3-2) to TRBJ2-1; perhaps TRBD1 as D (6 bases). V dropped 0 bases and J dropped 15 bases, with 12 bases sitting between them. The CDR3 contains 12 residues. The germline CDR1 and CDR2 sequences are LGHDT and YNNKEL (reference sequence). CDR3 residues: CASSQEEGETFF. CDR3 DNA: TGTGCCAGCAGCCAAGAAGAGGGGGAGACGTTCTTC.

The V gene is TRBV10-3, the J gene TRBJ1-4, with 7 positions matching TRBD1. Germline loops: CDR1 ENHRY, CDR2 SYGVKD. V lost 0 bases, J lost 3 bases, and 1 base stayed unmatched. The CDR3 is made up of 15 amino acids. CDR3 DNA sequence: TGTGCCATCAGTGAGTCGGGGACAGCTAATGAAAAACTGTTTTTT. Translating it yields CAISESGTANEKLFF.

This chain links TRBV5-1 with TRBJ1-1; 7 bases map to TRBD1. This CDR3 comprises 14 residues. Losses at the gene ends were 0 bases for V and 7 bases for J; bases not matched to a gene: 6. CDR1 is SGHRS, CDR2 YFSETQ, per germline. The CDR3 nucleotides read TGCGCCAGCAGCTTGGAGAGGTACAGGGGTGAAGCTTTCTTT. Translation gives CASSLERYRGEAFF. The full variable domain, its missing parts supplied by reference TRBV5-1 and TRBJ1-1, is KAGVTQTPRYLIKTRGQQVTLSCSPISGHRSVSWYQQTPGQGLQFLFEYFSETQRNKGNFPGRFSGRQFSNSRSEMNVSTLELGDSALYLCASSLERYRGEAFFGQGTRLTVV.

The chain couples TRBV3-1 (or the pseudogene TRBV3-2) to TRBJ2-5; no reliable D call. The V end lost 4 bases, the J end lost 5 bases, and 11 bases lay between the germline ends. Germline CDR1 LGHDT, CDR2 YNNKEL (reference sequence). This CDR3 is built from 13 residues. The CDR3 coding sequence is TGTGCCAGCAGCCTAACACCTAGGGAGACCCAGTACTTC. This sequence encodes CASSLTPRETQYF.

The V call is TRBV29-1, the J call TRBJ2-3; D remains ambiguous. The CDR3 loop spans 12 amino acids. Germline V gene sequence: CDR1 SQVTM, CDR2 ANQGSEA. V was cut by 6 bases and J by 5 bases, with 12 bases left in between. The CDR3 here is CSVRLGIDTQYF. The CDR3 DNA follows: TGCAGCGTGAGACTCGGAATAGATACGCAGTATTTT.

The chain uses TRBV13 and TRBJ2-2; D might be TRBD1 (5 bases). The V end lost 5 bases, the J end lost 1 base, and 17 bases lay between the germline ends. The V gene's germline CDR1 is PRHDT and CDR2 FYEKMQ (reference sequence). The CDR3 is made up of 17 amino acids. As DNA, the CDR3 is TGTGCCAGCAGCGCAAGGGGTCAGGCGGAGAACACCGGGGAGCTGTTTTTT. Protein product: CASSARGQAENTGELFF.

The CDR3 sequence: CASSRDRADTGELFF. The DNA of the CDR3 is TGTGCCAGCAGCCGTGACAGGGCCGACACCGGGGAGCTGTTTTTT. The genes are TRBV6-2 or TRBV6-3 and TRBJ2-2; 7 positions agree with TRBD1. The germline CDR1 and CDR2 sequences are MNHEY and SVGEGT. Losses at the gene ends were 6 bases for V and 3 bases for J; bases not matched to a gene: 7. The CDR3 is 15 residues long.